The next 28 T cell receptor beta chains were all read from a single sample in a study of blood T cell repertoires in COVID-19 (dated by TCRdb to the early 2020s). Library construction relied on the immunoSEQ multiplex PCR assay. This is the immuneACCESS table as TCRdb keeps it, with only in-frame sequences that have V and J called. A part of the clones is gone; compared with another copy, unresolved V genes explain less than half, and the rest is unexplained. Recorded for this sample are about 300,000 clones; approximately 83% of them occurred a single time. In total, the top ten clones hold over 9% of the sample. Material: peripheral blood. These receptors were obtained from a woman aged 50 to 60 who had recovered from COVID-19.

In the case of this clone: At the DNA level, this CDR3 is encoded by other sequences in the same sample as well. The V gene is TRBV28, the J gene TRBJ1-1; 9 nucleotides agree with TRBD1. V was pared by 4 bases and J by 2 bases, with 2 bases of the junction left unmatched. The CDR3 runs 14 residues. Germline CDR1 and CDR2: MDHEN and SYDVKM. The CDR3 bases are TGTGCCAGCAGTTCGGGACAGGGAAACACTGAAGCTTTCTTT. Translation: CASSSGQGNTEAFF.

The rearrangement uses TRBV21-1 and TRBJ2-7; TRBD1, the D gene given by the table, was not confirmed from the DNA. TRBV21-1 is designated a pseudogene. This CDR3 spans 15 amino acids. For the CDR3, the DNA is TGTGCCAGCAGCACGCTATCAGGGGCCTCCTACGAGCAGTACTTC. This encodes CASSTLSGASYEQYF.

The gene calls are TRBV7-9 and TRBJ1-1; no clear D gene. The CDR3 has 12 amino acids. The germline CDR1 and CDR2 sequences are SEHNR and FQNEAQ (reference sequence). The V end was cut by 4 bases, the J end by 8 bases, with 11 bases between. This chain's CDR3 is CASSYDMPEAFF. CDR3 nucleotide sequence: TGTGCCAGCAGCTACGACATGCCGGAAGCTTTCTTT. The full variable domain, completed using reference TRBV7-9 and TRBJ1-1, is DTGVSQNPRHKITKRGQNVTFRCDPISEHNRLYWYRQTLGQGPEFLTYFQNEAQLEKSRLLSDRFSAERPKGSFSTLEIQRTEQGDSAMYLCASSYDMPEAFFGQGTRLTVV.

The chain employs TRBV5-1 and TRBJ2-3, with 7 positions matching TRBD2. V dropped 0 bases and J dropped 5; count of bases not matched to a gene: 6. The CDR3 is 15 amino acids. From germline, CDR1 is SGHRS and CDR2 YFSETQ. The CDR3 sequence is CASSLERRGKDTQYF. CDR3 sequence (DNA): TGCGCCAGCAGCTTGGAGCGGCGGGGGAAAGATACGCAGTATTTT.

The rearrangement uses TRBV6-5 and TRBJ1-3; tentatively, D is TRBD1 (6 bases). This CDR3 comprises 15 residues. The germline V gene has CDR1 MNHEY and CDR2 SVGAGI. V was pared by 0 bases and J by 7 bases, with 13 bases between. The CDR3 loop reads CASSYSIQGSNTIYF. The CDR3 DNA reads TGTGCCAGCAGTTACTCGATACAGGGAAGCAACACCATATATTTT.

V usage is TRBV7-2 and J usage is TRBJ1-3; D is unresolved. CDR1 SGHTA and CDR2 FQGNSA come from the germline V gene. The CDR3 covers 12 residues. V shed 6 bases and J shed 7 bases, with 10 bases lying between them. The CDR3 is CASSSQRNTIYF. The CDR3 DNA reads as TGTGCCAGCAGTTCCCAACGGAACACCATATATTTT.

The DNA of the CDR3 is TGTGCCAGCAGCAGTGGACTAGGCACAGATACGCAGTATTTT. It codes for CASSSGLGTDTQYF. The chain has TRBV7-3 and TRBJ2-3; 7 nucleotides align to TRBD2. There are 14 residues in the CDR3. Per germline, CDR1 SGHTA and CDR2 FQGTGA. V was pared by 5 bases and J by 1 base, with 3 bases of the junction left unmatched.

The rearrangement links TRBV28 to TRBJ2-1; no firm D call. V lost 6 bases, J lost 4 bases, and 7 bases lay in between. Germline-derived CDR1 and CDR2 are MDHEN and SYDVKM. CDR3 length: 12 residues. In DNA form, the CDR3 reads TGTGCCAGCAGCTCCGAGTACAATGAGCAGTTCTTC. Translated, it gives CASSSEYNEQFF.

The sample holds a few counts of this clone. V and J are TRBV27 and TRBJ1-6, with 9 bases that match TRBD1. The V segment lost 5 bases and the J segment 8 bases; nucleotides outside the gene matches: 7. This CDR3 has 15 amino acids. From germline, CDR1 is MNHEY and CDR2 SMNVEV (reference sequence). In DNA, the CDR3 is TGTGCCAGCAGTCACAACCGGGACAGGGATTCACCCCTCCACTTT. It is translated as CASSHNRDRDSPLHF.

The CDR3 here is CASSRGPGLAGGRSYNEQFF. CDR3 DNA: TGCGCCAGCAGCAGGGGGCCGGGACTAGCGGGAGGTAGGTCCTACAATGAGCAGTTCTTC. The J gene is TRBJ2-1, the V gene TRBV5-1; 15 bases agree with TRBD2. J was trimmed by 1 base and V by 4 bases; bases with no gene match: 12. This CDR3 is 20 amino acids long. The V gene's germline CDR1 is SGHRS and CDR2 YFSETQ.

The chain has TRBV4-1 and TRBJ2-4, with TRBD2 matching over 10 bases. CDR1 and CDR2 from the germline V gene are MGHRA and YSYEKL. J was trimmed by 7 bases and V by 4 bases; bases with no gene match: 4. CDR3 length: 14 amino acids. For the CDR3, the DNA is TGCGCCAGCAGCCGACTTAGCGGGGGGAACATTCAGTACTTC. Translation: CASSRLSGGNIQYF.

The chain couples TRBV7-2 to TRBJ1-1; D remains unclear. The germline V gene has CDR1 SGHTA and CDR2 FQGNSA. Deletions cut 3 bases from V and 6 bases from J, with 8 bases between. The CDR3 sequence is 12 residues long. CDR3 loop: CASSFGVAEAFF. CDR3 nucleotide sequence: TGTGCCAGCAGCTTCGGTGTCGCTGAAGCTTTCTTT.

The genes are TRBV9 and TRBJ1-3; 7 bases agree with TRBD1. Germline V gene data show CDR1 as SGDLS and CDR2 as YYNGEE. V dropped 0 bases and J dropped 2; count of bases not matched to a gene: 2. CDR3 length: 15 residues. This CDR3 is CASSVGQGTGNTIYF. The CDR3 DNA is TGTGCCAGCAGCGTAGGACAGGGTACTGGAAACACCATATATTTT. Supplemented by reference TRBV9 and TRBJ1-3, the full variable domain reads DSGVTQTPKHLITATGQRVTLRCSPRSGDLSVYWYQQSLDQGLQFLIQYYNGEERAKGNILERFSAQQFPDLHSELNLSSLELGDSALYFCASSVGQGTGNTIYFGEGSWLTVV.

In DNA, the CDR3 is TGCGCCAGCAGCTTCTTAGCGGGGGGAGGCACTGAGCAGTTCTTC. Its translation is CASSFLAGGGTEQFF. The J gene is TRBJ2-1, the V gene TRBV5-1; 10 bases align to TRBD2. This CDR3 region has 15 residues. CDR1 and CDR2 (germline): SGHRS, YFSETQ. Trimming at V came to 2 bases and at J to 9 bases, leaving 8 bases not matched to a gene.

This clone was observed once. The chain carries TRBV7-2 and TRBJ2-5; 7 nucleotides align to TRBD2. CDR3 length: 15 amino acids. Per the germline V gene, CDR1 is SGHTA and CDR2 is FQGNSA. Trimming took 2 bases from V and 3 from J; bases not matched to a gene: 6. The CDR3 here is CASSLPFAGEETQYF. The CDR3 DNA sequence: TGTGCCAGCAGCTTACCTTTCGCGGGAGAAGAGACCCAGTACTTC.

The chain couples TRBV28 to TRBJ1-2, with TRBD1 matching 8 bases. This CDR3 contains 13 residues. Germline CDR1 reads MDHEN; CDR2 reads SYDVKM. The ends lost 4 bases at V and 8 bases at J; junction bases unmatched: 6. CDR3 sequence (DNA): TGTGCCAGCAGTTCGGACAGGGTGACGGGCTACACCTTC. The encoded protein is CASSSDRVTGYTF.

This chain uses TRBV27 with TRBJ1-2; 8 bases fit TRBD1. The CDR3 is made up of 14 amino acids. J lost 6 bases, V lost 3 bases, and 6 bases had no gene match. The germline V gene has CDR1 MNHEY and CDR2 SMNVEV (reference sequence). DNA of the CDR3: TGTGCCAGCAGTTTCCGGGACAGGAGGAATGGCTACACCTTC. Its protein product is CASSFRDRRNGYTF.

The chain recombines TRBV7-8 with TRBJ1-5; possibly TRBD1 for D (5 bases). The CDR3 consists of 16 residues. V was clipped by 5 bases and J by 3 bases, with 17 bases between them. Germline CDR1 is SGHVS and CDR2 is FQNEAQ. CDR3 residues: CASSQIRGGANQPQHF. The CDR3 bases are TGTGCCAGCAGCCAAATAAGGGGAGGGGCCAATCAGCCCCAGCATTTT.

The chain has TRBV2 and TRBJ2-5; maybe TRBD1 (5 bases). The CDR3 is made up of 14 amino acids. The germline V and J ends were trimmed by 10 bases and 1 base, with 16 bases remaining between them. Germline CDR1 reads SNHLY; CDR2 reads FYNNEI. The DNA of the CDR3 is TGTGCCATCCTCGTCGGACATGCCCAAGAGACCCAGTACTTC. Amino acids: CAILVGHAQETQYF.

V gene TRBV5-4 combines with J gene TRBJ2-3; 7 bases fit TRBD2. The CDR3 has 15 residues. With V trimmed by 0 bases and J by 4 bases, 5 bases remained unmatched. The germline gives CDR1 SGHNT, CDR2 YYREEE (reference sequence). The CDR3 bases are TGTGCCAGCAGCTTGGGGCAGGGAGGGCCAGATACGCAGTATTTT. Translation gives CASSLGQGGPDTQYF.

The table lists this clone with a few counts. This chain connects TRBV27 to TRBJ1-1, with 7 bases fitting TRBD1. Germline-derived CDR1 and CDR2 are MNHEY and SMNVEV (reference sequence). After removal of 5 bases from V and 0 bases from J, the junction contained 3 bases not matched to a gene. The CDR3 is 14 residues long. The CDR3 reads CASSQGDMNTEAFF. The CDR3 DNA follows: TGTGCCAGCAGTCAGGGGGACATGAACACTGAAGCTTTCTTT.

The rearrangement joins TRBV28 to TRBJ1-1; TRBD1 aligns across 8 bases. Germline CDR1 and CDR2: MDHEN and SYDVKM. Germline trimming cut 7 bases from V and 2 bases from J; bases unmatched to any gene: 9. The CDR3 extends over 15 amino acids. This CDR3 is CASTLIGTGNTEAFF. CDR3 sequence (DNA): TGTGCCAGCACTTTGATAGGGACAGGAAACACTGAAGCTTTCTTT.

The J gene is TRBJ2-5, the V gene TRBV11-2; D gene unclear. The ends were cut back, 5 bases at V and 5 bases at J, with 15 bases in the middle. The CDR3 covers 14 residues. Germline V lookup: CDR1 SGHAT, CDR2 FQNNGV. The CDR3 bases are TGTGCCAGCAGCCCACGACCTCGAGGCGAGACCCAGTACTTC. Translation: CASSPRPRGETQYF.

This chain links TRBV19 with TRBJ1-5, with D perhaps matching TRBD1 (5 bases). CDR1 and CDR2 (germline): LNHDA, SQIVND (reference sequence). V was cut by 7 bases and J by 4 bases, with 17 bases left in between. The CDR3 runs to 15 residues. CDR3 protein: CASKDRQGLNQPQHF. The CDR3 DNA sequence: TGTGCCAGTAAGGATCGGCAGGGCCTGAATCAGCCCCAGCATTTT. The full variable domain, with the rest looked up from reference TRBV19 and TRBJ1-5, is DGGITQSPKYLFRKEGQNVTLSCEQNLNHDAMYWYRQDPGQGLRLIYYSQIVNDFQKGDIAEGYSVSREKKESFPLTVTSAQKNPTAFYLCASKDRQGLNQPQHFGDGTRLSIL.

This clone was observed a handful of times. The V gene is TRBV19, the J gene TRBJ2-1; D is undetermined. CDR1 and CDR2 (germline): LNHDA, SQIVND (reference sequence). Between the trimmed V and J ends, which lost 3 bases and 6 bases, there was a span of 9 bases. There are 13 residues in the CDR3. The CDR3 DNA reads TGTGCCAGTAGTATTGCAGGCAGCAATGAGCAGTTCTTC. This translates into CASSIAGSNEQFF.

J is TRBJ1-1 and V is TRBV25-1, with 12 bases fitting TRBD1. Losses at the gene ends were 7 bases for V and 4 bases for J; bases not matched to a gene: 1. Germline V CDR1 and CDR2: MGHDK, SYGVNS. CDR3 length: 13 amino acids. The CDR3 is CASKGQGATEAFF. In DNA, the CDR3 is TGTGCCAGCAAGGGACAGGGGGCCACTGAAGCTTTCTTT.

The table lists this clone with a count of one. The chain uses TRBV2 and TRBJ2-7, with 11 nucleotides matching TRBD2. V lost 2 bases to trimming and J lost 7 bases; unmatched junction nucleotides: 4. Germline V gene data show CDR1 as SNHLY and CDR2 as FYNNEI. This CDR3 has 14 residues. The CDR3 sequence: CASSETSGSYEQYF. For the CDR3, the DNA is TGTGCCAGCAGTGAAACTAGCGGGAGTTATGAGCAGTACTTC.

The chain's CDR3 is CASSPGVPYEQYF. For the CDR3, the DNA is TGTGCCAGCAGCCCAGGGGTCCCCTACGAGCAGTACTTC. J is TRBJ2-7 and V is TRBV7-2, with a weak D call TRBD1 (6 bases). Germline V gives CDR1 SGHTA, CDR2 FQGNSA. V was trimmed by 5 bases and J by 2 bases, leaving 10 bases between them. The CDR3 is 13 amino acids.